This TCR beta chain was sequenced in a study of T cells in tuberculosis. Study-level information: In South Africa, adults with active tuberculosis were compared with IGRA-negative and latently infected IGRA-positive adolescents.

In germline, CDR1 is SGHDT, CDR2 YYEEEE. This CDR3 region has 16 residues. Trimming pared 1 base from V and 8 bases from J, leaving 19 bases between. General observations from the study: A GMM-specific repertoire classifier reached roughly 87% accuracy, AUROC 0.90. Active tuberculosis TCR-alpha repertoires lay closer to GMM-specific TCRs than IGRA-negative controls, suggesting clonal expansion. Samples were chosen by availability of cryopreserved specimens.

With respect to this clone: Its cognate antigen is unknown.

Assay: immunoSEQ multiplex PCR; the TCRdb copy retains only in-frame clones and omits some. The sample has roughly 30,000 clones, approximately 90% seen once. This clonotype was obtained from a donor aged 10-35 years with latent tuberculosis or without tuberculosis infection. Sequencing was carried out using PBMCs. The V and J genes are TRBV5-6 and TRBJ2-1; possibly TRBD2 for D (6 bases). The CDR3 region has the DNA TGTGCCAGCAGCTTGCCCCAGGGACTCACGGTGTATGAGCAGTTCTTC. Its translation is CASSLPQGLTVYEQFF.